This TCR beta chain was sequenced in a study of blood T cell repertoires in COVID-19. About the study: Whether acute or convalescent, the COVID-19 samples came from the United States, Italy and Spain. PBMCs, B-cell-depleted T cells, or T cells provided the cDNA or gDNA that made up the material.

The germline V gene has CDR1 SNHLY and CDR2 FYNNEI. This CDR3 has 15 amino acids. The ends lost 6 bases at V and 5 bases at J; junction bases unmatched: 6. Sequenced by immunoSEQ multiplex PCR; TCRdb stores in-frame clones only, minus some. The sample consists of approximately 150,000 clones, more than 75% of them appearing once. This rearrangement joins TRBV2 to TRBJ2-1, with TRBD2 identical over 11 bases. This receptor was taken from a human donor in a cohort sampled during active COVID-19. The sequencing input was peripheral blood. The CDR3 DNA is TGTGCCAGCAGAGCCGGGACTAGCGGCCACAATGAGCAGTTCTTC. Protein product: CASRAGTSGHNEQFF.